The present TCR beta chain was sequenced within a study of shared clonotypes between healthy human individuals. Study observations and caveats: Only blood was sampled, and tissue TCR repertoires likely differ from blood ones. Non-shared clonotypes showed lower generation probabilities than clonotypes common to all four donors.

This clone is a singleton in its sample. Its specificity is not known. This CDR3 is built from 12 residues. Per germline, CDR1 SGHKS and CDR2 YYEKEE (reference sequence). Trimming pared 4 bases from V and 4 bases from J, leaving 9 bases between. Generated by immunoSEQ multiplex PCR, the TCRdb table keeps only in-frame clones and is missing some. This sample has over a million clones, with roughly 96% found just once. V usage is TRBV5-5 and J usage is TRBJ2-7; possible D gene TRBD1, 6 bases. The sample comprised naive CD4+ T cells sorted from blood. The subset here: CD45RA+ positively selected. This TCR was sampled from a man aged 25 to 40 in good health. The CDR3 nucleotides are TGTGCCAGCAGCGATCAGGGGTACGAGCAGTACTTC. Translation: CASSDQGYEQYF.